This T cell receptor (beta chain) was observed in a study of CD8 T cells in Susac syndrome (dated by TCRdb to about 2019). Background for the entire study: Of the Susac syndrome patients who were sequenced, under 10 were in clinical remission while more than five had clinically active disease. At the time of blood withdrawal, Susac syndrome patients were either therapy-naive, taking corticosteroids (with some also receiving IVIg), or on IVIg alone. Repertoire sequencing was used to test whether CD8+ T cell activation and differentiation in Susac syndrome was antigen driven.

The full study reports these points: In patients with Susac syndrome, the CD4+ T cell repertoire showed no detectable clonal expansion. The number of individuals in the TCR sequencing and HLA analysis was acknowledged as relatively small.

In regard to this clonotype: The antigen it recognizes is unknown. No much larger clonotype is one base removed from it; base qualities were not supplied.

RNA was extracted using the RNeasy kit, and about 0.5 to 1 ug of the RNA was reverse transcribed with random hexamers. The immunoSEQ multiplex PCR assay, covering 54 Vbeta and 13 Jbeta segments, was used to amplify TCR beta CDR3 regions. PCR amplification bias was corrected using a synthetic template baseline for primer optimization and computational correction. The authors processed their data as follows. Reads were annotated to V, D and J genes per IMGT and analyzed with immunoSEQ Analyzer, keeping only productive sequences. To calculate clonality, Shannon entropy was normalized by log2 of the number of productive unique sequences and then subtracted from one. Public and private clones were assessed among the 100 most prevalent clones of each patient and control. Susac-specific clones were defined as absent from healthy and MS cohorts, 1052 published viral clones and other ImmuneACCESS disease sequences. TCRdb reanalyzed the raw reads on its own, using fastp at Q25 for trimming and MiXCR for clone calling, and kept in-frame beta chains. Every CDR3 protein is listed once, alongside the most common genes and DNA of its rows. These V and J calls originate from TCRdb's pipeline instead of the authors' own analysis. This sample lists some 200,000 distinct CDR3 sequences; around 95% were detected once. The ten largest clones add up to 0.098% of the sample.

High-throughput TCR beta sequencing profiled peripheral blood CD8+ and CD4+ T cells from healthy donors, Susac syndrome patients and multiple sclerosis patients. The Susac syndrome patients fulfilled recently defined diagnostic criteria for definite or probable disease. CD8+ TEMRA cells were enriched by FACS, while bulk CD8+ and CD4+ T cells were purified by magnetic negative isolation. Blood was collected in EDTA tubes and processed within 24 hours, with PBMCs isolated through density gradient centrifugation. PBMCs intended for TCR sequencing were cryopreserved in liquid nitrogen and were subsequently thawed in a 37 degrees C water bath. The sorted or isolated CD4+, CD8+ and CD8+ TEMRA cells had a purity of 90% or higher. Sample: CD4+ T cells from PBMCs. The receptor was isolated from a human donor with Susac syndrome.

Here is the DNA: TGTGCCAGCAGCCAAGATTCGTGGGGGCTCAATGAGCAGTTCTTC. Its translation is CASSQDSWGLNEQFF. Recombination connected TRBV14 to TRBJ2-1; matching of 6 bases hints at TRBD1 as the D gene. The germline V gene supplies CDR1 SGHDN and CDR2 FVKESK. From its cysteine to its phenylalanine, the CDR3 spans 15 amino acids. Only CDR3 DNA is held: 45 bases, read in frame from base 1. At the junction V is shortened by 0 bases and J by 6 bases, with 12 bases in between. Here the CDR3 is joined to the reference TRBV14 and TRBJ2-1 genes, and the full variable domain is: EAGVTQFPSHSVIEKGQTVTLRCDPISGHDNLYWYRRVMGKEIKFLLHFVKESKQDESGMPNNRFLAERTGGTYSTLKVQPAELEDSGVYFCASSQDSWGLNEQFFGPGTRLTVL.